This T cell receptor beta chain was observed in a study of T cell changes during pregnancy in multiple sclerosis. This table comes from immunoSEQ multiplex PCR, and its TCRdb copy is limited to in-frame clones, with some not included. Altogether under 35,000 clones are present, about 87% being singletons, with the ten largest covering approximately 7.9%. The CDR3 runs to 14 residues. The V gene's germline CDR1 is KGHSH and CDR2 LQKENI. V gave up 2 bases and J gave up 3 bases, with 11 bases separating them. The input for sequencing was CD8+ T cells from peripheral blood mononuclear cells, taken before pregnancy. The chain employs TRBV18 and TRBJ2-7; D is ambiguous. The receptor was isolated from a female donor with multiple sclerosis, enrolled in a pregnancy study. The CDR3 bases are TGTGCCAGCTCACCAGCGGATCTAGACTACGAGCAGTACTTC. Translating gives CASSPADLDYEQYF.